The entry below describes one T cell receptor (beta chain). Its cognate antigen is unknown. This PCR relied on a set of 60 Vbeta primers and 13 Jbeta primers. Method: immunoSEQ multiplex PCR; TCRdb's copy keeps in-frame clones and lacks some. The profile shows fewer than 250,000 clones, about 72% of them singletons. V was pared by 5 bases and J by 1 base, with 5 bases of the junction left unmatched. Germline V CDR1 and CDR2: SGDLS, YYNGEE. The CDR3 is made up of 15 amino acids. The sample originates from a study of cytomegalovirus exposure and HLA in healthy donors. General study results and limits: An analysis done earlier found most TCR beta V segments productive about 87% or about 30% of the time.

V is TRBV9 and J is TRBJ2-5; 10 bases agree with TRBD1. Sequencing used PBMCs. The receptor was isolated from a male donor in good health and CMV-seronegative. The DNA for the CDR3 is TGTGCCAGCAGTTTACGGGACAGGGGCCAAGAGACCCAGTACTTC. Protein product: CASSLRDRGQETQYF.